This T cell receptor beta chain stems from a study of T cell responses to AZD1222 COVID-19 vaccine. Study observations and caveats: At 160-218 and 743-854, vaccine-associated CD4 TCRs were dominant, and they spanned spike. Reportedly, nearly half of unique spike TCRs recognized epitopes outside B.1.351/B.1.1.7 mutations. Elevations in Spike-specific TCR breadth and depth followed administration of two AZD1222 doses. Samples come after the peak T cell response, not at day 14.

Libraries were prepared by immunoSEQ multiplex PCR; TCRdb keeps only in-frame clonotypes and omits some of them. Of roughly 100,000 clones listed, 80% to 90% are singletons. The sample holds one count of this clone. The antigen is unknown. Germline-derived CDR1 and CDR2 are SGHAT and FQNNGV. The germline V and J ends were trimmed by 5 bases and 1 base, with 9 bases remaining between them. The CDR3 consists of 13 residues. The chain employs TRBV11-2 and TRBJ2-7, with a possible D match to TRBD1 (5 bases). The source material was peripheral blood, sampled on day 0 of AZD1222 vaccination. The receptor was derived from an adult in good health. In nucleotides, the CDR3 is TGTGCCAGCAGCATAGGGGCTTCCTACGAGCAGTACTTC. Protein: CASSIGASYEQYF.